The 21 T cell receptor beta chains given below trace back to one sample, sequenced in a study of blood T cell repertoires in COVID-19. Using immunoSEQ multiplex PCR, the repertoire was profiled, and TCRdb retains in-frame clones only, with some absent. The sample includes over 200,000 clones, 75% to 90% of them seen just once. Sequencing was done on a sample of peripheral blood. The receptor set was obtained from a middle-aged man with acute or convalescent COVID-19.

This clone was detected once. This sequence joins TRBV12-3 or TRBV12-4 and TRBJ2-7; D perhaps matches TRBD1 (6 bases). V was clipped by 6 bases and J by 3 bases, with 9 bases between them. This CDR3 is 12 amino acids long. As DNA, the CDR3 is TGTGCCAGCAGCCCAGGGGTCTACGAGCAGTACTTC. Its protein product is CASSPGVYEQYF.

This sequence joins TRBV27 and TRBJ2-7; the D is unclear. The ends were cut back, 3 bases at V and 6 bases at J, with 21 bases in the middle. This CDR3 region has 16 residues. Germline lookup yields CDR1 MNHEY and CDR2 SMNVEV (reference sequence). Here the CDR3 DNA reads TGTGCCAGCAGTTTCTCCCCCGGGTCCTTGGTCTCCGAGCAGTACTTC. Translation: CASSFSPGSLVSEQYF.

The chain employs TRBV4-1 and TRBJ2-3, with D perhaps matching TRBD2 (5 bases). The CDR3 runs 15 residues. The germline V gene encodes CDR1 MGHRA and CDR2 YSYEKL. V lost 0 bases, J lost 6 bases, and 13 bases lay in between. CDR3 region: CASSQDPSGGDTQYF. CDR3 DNA sequence: TGCGCCAGCAGCCAAGATCCGTCCGGCGGGGATACGCAGTATTTT.

The chain has TRBV11-1 and TRBJ2-5, with 10 bases identical to TRBD2. Germline CDR1 SGHAT, CDR2 FQDESV (reference sequence). The J segment lost 2 bases and the V segment lost 3 bases, leaving 6 bases of the junction unmatched. The CDR3 is made up of 16 amino acids. CDR3 nucleotides: TGTGCCAGCAGCTTGGCCAGCGGGGGGGGACAAGAGACCCAGTACTTC. This gives the protein CASSLASGGGQETQYF.

The V call is TRBV27, the J call TRBJ1-1, with TRBD1 as a possible D gene (5 bases). The ends were cut back, 2 bases at V and 6 bases at J, with 22 bases in the middle. Per germline, CDR1 MNHEY and CDR2 SMNVEV (reference sequence). This CDR3 has 17 amino acids. The CDR3 reads CASSLRGAAWAKAEAFF. The CDR3 DNA follows: TGTGCCAGCAGTTTAAGGGGCGCGGCTTGGGCTAAAGCTGAAGCTTTCTTT.

The chain joins TRBV7-9 to TRBJ1-1, with unresolved D. Between the trimmed V and J ends, which lost 3 bases and 4 bases, there was a span of 12 bases. This CDR3 spans 14 amino acids. The germline CDR1 and CDR2 sequences are SEHNR and FQNEAQ (reference sequence). The CDR3 region has the DNA TGTGCCAGCAGCTTGAGGGTCGGCGGCACTGAAGCTTTCTTT. Protein: CASSLRVGGTEAFF.

V is TRBV27 and J is TRBJ2-3; D call uncertain. The CDR3 contains 11 residues. The V gene's germline CDR1 is MNHEY and CDR2 SMNVEV (reference sequence). V lost 4 bases to trimming and J lost 3 bases, with 2 bases between them. The CDR3 spells CASSSTDTQYF. In DNA form, the CDR3 reads TGTGCCAGCAGTTCGACAGATACGCAGTATTTT.

The V call is TRBV5-5, the J call TRBJ2-3, with 11 positions matching TRBD2. This CDR3 is built from 15 residues. Losses at the gene ends were 3 bases for V and 7 bases for J; bases not matched to a gene: 7. Germline CDR1 reads SGHKS; CDR2 reads YYEKEE (reference sequence). The CDR3 is CASSSLTSGDYTQYF. The CDR3 DNA follows: TGTGCCAGCAGCTCACTGACTAGCGGGGATTATACGCAGTATTTT. The full variable domain, its missing parts supplied by reference TRBV5-5 and TRBJ2-3, is DAGVTQSPTHLIKTRGQQVTLRCSPISGHKSVSWYQQVLGQGPQFIFQYYEKEERGRGNFPDRFSARQFPNYSSELNVNALLLGDSALYLCASSSLTSGDYTQYFGPGTRLTVL.

J is TRBJ2-3 and V is TRBV5-1; a possible D gene is TRBD1 (6 bases). The CDR3 consists of 15 residues. Germline values: CDR1 SGHRS, CDR2 YFSETQ. V lost 0 bases and J 4 bases, leaving 12 bases between the germline ends. The CDR3 DNA follows: TGCGCCAGCAGCTTGGAGGGGGTTAGGGCAGATACGCAGTATTTT. This translates into CASSLEGVRADTQYF.

The V gene is TRBV4-2, the J gene TRBJ2-2, with 8 positions matching TRBD2. CDR1 is LGHNA and CDR2 is YNFKEQ in the germline V gene. This CDR3 has 16 amino acids. Trimming cost V 3 bases and J 5 bases; bases outside gene matches: 8. CDR3 amino acids: CASSHPQTGGTGELFF. The CDR3 bases are TGTGCCAGCAGCCACCCACAAACGGGGGGGACCGGGGAGCTGTTTTTT.

This chain connects TRBV19 to TRBJ1-1; 9 positions match TRBD1. Trimming took 4 bases from V and 4 from J; bases not matched to a gene: 1. Per the germline V gene, CDR1 is LNHDA and CDR2 is SQIVND (reference sequence). The CDR3 spans 13 residues. For the CDR3, the DNA is TGTGCCAGTAGTAAACAGGGGGCCACTGAAGCTTTCTTT. It translates to CASSKQGATEAFF.

This clone was detected once. The chain has TRBV27 and TRBJ2-2; possibly TRBD1 for D (6 bases). V was trimmed by 6 bases and J by 6 bases, leaving 26 bases between them. Germline assignment: CDR1 MNHEY and CDR2 SMNVEV (reference sequence). CDR3 size: 18 residues. The CDR3 sequence is CASSPLWPGQPGAGELFF. CDR3 nucleotides: TGTGCCAGCAGCCCCTTATGGCCGGGACAACCAGGCGCCGGGGAGCTGTTTTTT.

For this clone: Other DNA sequences within the sample encode an identical CDR3. The chain employs TRBV5-1 and TRBJ2-7; 12 positions match TRBD2. Germline V gene sequence: CDR1 SGHRS, CDR2 YFSETQ. V trimming: 3 bases; J trimming: 4 bases; junction bases outside the gene matches: 5. This CDR3 comprises 15 residues. CDR3 sequence (DNA): TGCGCCAGCAGCTCCCTAGCGGGGGGGCCGTACGAGCAGTACTTC. It yields the protein CASSSLAGGPYEQYF. Based on the CDR3 plus reference TRBV5-1 and TRBJ2-7, the full variable domain is KAGVTQTPRYLIKTRGQQVTLSCSPISGHRSVSWYQQTPGQGLQFLFEYFSETQRNKGNFPGRFSGRQFSNSRSEMNVSTLELGDSALYLCASSSLAGGPYEQYFGPGTRLTVT.

The J gene is TRBJ2-7, the V gene TRBV4-2; no clear D. The germline gives CDR1 LGHNA, CDR2 YNFKEQ. The V and J ends lost 4 bases and 1 base respectively, with 14 bases between them. The CDR3 is made up of 15 amino acids. The CDR3, as DNA: TGTGCCAGCAGCCCCCTCCGGGTTCAGTCCTACGAGCAGTACTTC. Translated, it gives CASSPLRVQSYEQYF.

J is TRBJ1-6 and V is TRBV15; TRBD1 aligns across 10 bases. Unmatched junction bases numbered 7, after V lost 3 bases and J lost 8 bases. This CDR3 is built from 16 residues. Germline V gene lookup returns CDR1 LNHNV and CDR2 YYDKDF (reference sequence). The CDR3 coding sequence is TGTGCCACCAGCAGCCGGGACAGGGGAGGGTATTCACCCCTCCACTTT. This codes for CATSSRDRGGYSPLHF.

The V and J genes are TRBV2 and TRBJ1-2; unclear D gene. Trimming stripped 4 bases from V and 7 bases from J, with 13 bases between. This CDR3 region has 13 residues. Germline V gene sequence: CDR1 SNHLY, CDR2 FYNNEI. CDR3 residues: CASSGPPLGGYTF. CDR3 coding DNA: TGTGCCAGCAGTGGCCCGCCCCTAGGTGGCTACACCTTC.

The V call is TRBV19, the J call TRBJ2-3; no firm D call. CDR1 is LNHDA, CDR2 SQIVND, per germline (reference sequence). Trimming left V 7 bases short and J 0 bases short, with 11 bases between. The CDR3 contains 14 residues. The CDR3 is CASKLPSSTDTQYF. The CDR3 DNA follows: TGTGCCAGTAAACTCCCGTCTAGCACAGATACGCAGTATTTT.

The gene calls are TRBV9 and TRBJ2-5; tentatively, D is TRBD2 (7 bases). The V gene lost 6 bases and the J gene lost 1 base, with 19 bases spanning the gap. CDR1 and CDR2 from the germline V gene are SGDLS and YYNGEE. This CDR3 contains 16 residues. The CDR3 here is CASTPFGGLGQETQYF. For the CDR3, the DNA is TGTGCCAGCACCCCTTTCGGGGGGCTAGGCCAAGAGACCCAGTACTTC.

The V and J genes are TRBV7-3 and TRBJ1-5; D ambiguous. V lost 4 bases to trimming and J lost 2 bases, with 15 bases between them. The CDR3 is made up of 16 amino acids. Germline CDR1 is SGHTA and CDR2 is FQGTGA. The CDR3 protein is CASSSRGSLGNQPQHF. DNA of the CDR3: TGTGCCAGCAGCTCGCGGGGTTCCCTTGGCAATCAGCCCCAGCATTTT.

This rearrangement joins TRBV5-1 to TRBJ2-3; D possibly corresponds to TRBD1 (5 bases). Per the germline V gene, CDR1 is SGHRS and CDR2 is YFSETQ. The CDR3 spans 14 residues. V shed 0 bases and J shed 4 bases, with 9 bases lying between them. The CDR3, as DNA: TGCGCCAGCAGCTTGGCCAGGGATCCAGATACGCAGTATTTT. It is translated as CASSLARDPDTQYF. Complete variable domain (other parts from reference TRBV5-1 and TRBJ2-3): KAGVTQTPRYLIKTRGQQVTLSCSPISGHRSVSWYQQTPGQGLQFLFEYFSETQRNKGNFPGRFSGRQFSNSRSEMNVSTLELGDSALYLCASSLARDPDTQYFGPGTRLTVL.

J is TRBJ2-1 and V is TRBV9; a weak D match, TRBD1 (5 bases). V dropped 0 bases and J dropped 6 bases, with 16 bases sitting between them. The CDR3 is 16 amino acids. CDR1 is SGDLS, CDR2 YYNGEE, per germline. This CDR3 reads CASSVGVRERGNEQFF. DNA for the CDR3: TGTGCCAGCAGCGTAGGGGTCAGGGAAAGAGGCAATGAGCAGTTCTTC.